Below are 2 T cell receptor beta chains sequenced from a single sample in a study of T cell repertoires in cytomegalovirus infection. TCRdb recomputed calls from the reads with MiXCR, one row per CDR3 protein. The table includes some 450,000 distinct CDR3 sequences, roughly 31% detected once. Sequencing was performed on PBMCs. These receptors were obtained from a human donor in good health (CMV status not recorded). Some clones in this sample may be carry-over from other donors' samples.

This clonotype occurred once. A much larger clone sits a single nucleotide away, making a read error possible. V is TRBV7-2 and J is TRBJ1-1; no definite D call. Germline assignment: CDR1 SGHTA and CDR2 FQGNSA. The CDR3 loop spans 15 amino acids. The germline V and J ends were trimmed by 3 bases and 0 bases, with 11 bases remaining between them. The CDR3 DNA is TGTGCCAGCAGCTTGGTGCCAGGCATGAACACTGAAGCTTTCTTT. It specifies CASSLVPGMNTEAFF.

V and J are TRBV4-3 and TRBJ2-1; 7 bases match TRBD2. V trimming: 0 bases; J trimming: 4 bases; junction bases outside the gene matches: 9. The CDR3 contains 17 residues. CDR1 and CDR2 from the germline V gene are LGHNA and YSLEER. The CDR3 reads CASSQDQASGVYNEQFF. CDR3 nucleotides: TGCGCCAGCAGCCAAGATCAAGCTAGCGGAGTATACAATGAGCAGTTCTTC.